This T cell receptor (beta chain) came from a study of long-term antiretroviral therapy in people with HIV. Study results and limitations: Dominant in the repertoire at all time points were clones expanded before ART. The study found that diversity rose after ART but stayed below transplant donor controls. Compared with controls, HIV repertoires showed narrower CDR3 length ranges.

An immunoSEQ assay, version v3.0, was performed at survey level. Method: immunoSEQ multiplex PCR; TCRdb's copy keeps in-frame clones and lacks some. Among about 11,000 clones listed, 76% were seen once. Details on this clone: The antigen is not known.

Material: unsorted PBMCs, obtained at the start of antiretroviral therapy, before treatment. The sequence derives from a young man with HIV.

This CDR3 is CSVGRGVYEQYF. In DNA, the CDR3 is TGCAGCGTTGGACGGGGAGTCTACGAGCAGTACTTC. The chain is built from TRBV29-1 and TRBJ2-7, with D perhaps TRBD2 (5 bases). Germline-derived CDR1 and CDR2 are SQVTM and ANQGSEA. The CDR3 length is 12 residues. Trimming cost V 4 bases and J 3 bases, with 10 bases left between them.